These T cell receptor beta chains were read from a single sample in a study of shared clonotypes between healthy human individuals. Sequencing was performed with immunoSEQ multiplex PCR; in TCRdb, only in-frame clones are kept and a portion is missing. Seen here are around 2.5 million clones, over 85% observed once, and the top ten hold around 0.37%. The specimen sequenced was naive CD4+ T cells from PBMCs. These receptors originate from a young man in good health. Some clones in this sample may be carry-over from other donors' samples. The CDR3 runs from the conserved cysteine through the conserved F or W. The D gene is left open where the match is weak. The size entry is marked missing in some rows and otherwise reads once, few, many or a size class.

once TRBJ2-4 NA TRBV28 CASRPPERRNIQYF TGTGCCAGCAGGCCCCCGGAGCGCAGGAACATTCAGTACTTC
NA TRBJ2-5 NA TRBV19 CASSSRQIREETQYF TGTGCCAGTAGTTCGAGACAGATACGGGAAGAGACCCAGTACTTC
NA TRBJ1-3 TRBD1 TRBV19 CASNLNRGTSGNTIYF TGTGCCAGTAATCTGAACAGGGGAACCTCTGGAAACACCATATATTTT
NA TRBJ2-1 NA TRBV7-2 CASSPPRRNEQFF TGTGCCAGCAGCCCTCCGAGGAGGAATGAGCAGTTCTTC
NA TRBJ1-1 TRBD1 TRBV30 CAWTDRGLTEAFF TGTGCCTGGACGGACAGGGGGCTGACTGAAGCTTTCTTT
NA TRBJ2-1 TRBD1 TRBV30 CAWVGTGVNEQFF TGTGCCTGGGTCGGGACAGGGGTCAATGAGCAGTTCTTC
few TRBJ1-1 NA TRBV7-9 CASSLKWNTEAFF TGTGCCAGCAGCTTAAAGTGGAACACTGAAGCTTTCTTT
NA TRBJ1-5 TRBD1 TRBV6-5 CASSRDRIAPQHF TGTGCCAGCAGTCGGGACAGAATCGCGCCCCAGCATTTT
NA TRBJ2-1 NA TRBV18 CASSPTGEVSYNEQFF TGTGCCAGCTCCCCAACGGGAGAGGTATCCTACAATGAGCAGTTCTTC
NA TRBJ2-7 NA TRBV7-9 CASSPQQGLSYEQYF TGTGCCAGCAGCCCCCAACAGGGTCTCTCCTACGAGCAGTACTTC
NA TRBJ1-1 TRBD1 TRBV9 CASSVGEGAFGSTEAFF TGTGCCAGCAGCGTAGGGGAGGGGGCCTTCGGGAGCACTGAAGCTTTCTTT
NA TRBJ2-1 TRBD2 TRBV18 CASSPRLAGGPIEQFF TGTGCCAGCTCACCTAGACTAGCGGGAGGGCCTATTGAGCAGTTCTTC
NA TRBJ1-2 NA TRBV9 CASSPRARQSEGYTF TGTGCCAGCAGCCCTCGGGCCAGGCAATCTGAAGGCTACACCTTC
NA TRBJ1-5 NA TRBV30 CAWSVFEEQPQHF TGTGCCTGGAGTGTATTCGAGGAGCAGCCCCAGCATTTT
NA TRBJ2-2 TRBD2 TRBV5-1 CASSLDLAGAPGELFF TGCGCCAGCAGCTTGGACCTAGCGGGAGCCCCCGGGGAGCTGTTTTTT
NA TRBJ1-1 NA TRBV6-6 CASSYSVNTEAFF TGTGCCAGCAGTTACTCGGTGAACACTGAAGCTTTCTTT
NA TRBJ1-4 NA TRBV6-1 CASSSRQTNEKLFF TGTGCCAGCAGTTCCCGACAGACTAATGAAAAACTGTTTTTT
NA TRBJ1-1 TRBD1 TRBV6-5 CATSNRGDTEAFF TGTGCCACCTCTAACAGGGGGGACACTGAAGCTTTCTTT
NA TRBJ2-5 NA TRBV9 CASSVGAGNLQETQYF TGTGCCAGCAGCGTAGGGGCAGGAAACCTACAAGAGACCCAGTACTTC
once TRBJ1-1 NA TRBV7-9 CASNKQGNTEAFF TGTGCCAGCAACAAACAGGGGAACACTGAAGCTTTCTTT
few TRBJ1-1 NA TRBV7-3 CASSLRHRVGTEAFF TGTGCCAGCAGCTTAAGGCACAGGGTCGGCACTGAAGCTTTCTTT
NA TRBJ1-2 TRBD1 TRBV4-2 CASSQDDRGANYGYTF TGTGCCAGCAGCCAAGATGACAGGGGCGCTAACTATGGCTACACCTTC
NA TRBJ1-3 TRBD1 TRBV18 CASSPGQAAGNTIYF TGTGCCAGCTCACCGGGACAGGCTGCTGGAAACACCATATATTTT
NA TRBJ1-3 NA TRBV7-3 CASSSLISIGNTIYF TGTGCCAGCAGCTCCCTCATATCAATTGGAAACACCATATATTTT
NA TRBJ1-2 TRBD1 TRBV4-2 CASSQTDRAGGYTF TGTGCCAGCAGCCAGACCGACAGGGCTGGGGGCTACACCTTC
once TRBJ2-7 NA TRBV15 CATSRGGWGATPYEQYF TGTGCCACCAGCAGAGGAGGATGGGGGGCGACTCCCTACGAGCAGTACTTC
NA TRBJ1-5 NA TRBV5-3 CARSLAAPTLSNQPQHF TGTGCCAGAAGCTTGGCAGCGCCTACCCTGAGCAATCAGCCCCAGCATTTT
NA TRBJ1-5 NA TRBV2 CASSGNSLNQPQHF TGTGCCAGCAGTGGGAACTCCCTCAATCAGCCCCAGCATTTT
NA TRBJ2-5 NA TRBV7-6 CASSLASLGETQYF TGTGCCAGCAGCTTAGCCTCTCTCGGGGAGACCCAGTACTTC
NA TRBJ1-4 NA TRBV27 CASSLWASERNEKLFF TGTGCCAGCAGTTTATGGGCTTCGGAAAGGAATGAAAAACTGTTTTTT
NA TRBJ1-1 NA TRBV2 CASSLIRGNTEAFF TGTGCCAGCAGTTTAATCAGGGGGAACACTGAAGCTTTCTTT
NA TRBJ1-5 TRBD1 TRBV5-1 CASSLGDSSLGGNQPQHF TGCGCCAGCAGCTTGGGGGACAGTAGTTTAGGGGGCAATCAGCCCCAGCATTTT
NA TRBJ2-1 TRBD1 TRBV18 CASSPPDRFAYNEQFF TGTGCCAGCTCACCACCGGACAGGTTCGCCTACAATGAGCAGTTCTTC
NA TRBJ2-1 NA TRBV28 CASSLWGDDEQFF TGTGCCAGCAGTTTATGGGGAGACGATGAGCAGTTCTTC
NA TRBJ2-7 TRBD2 TRBV7-2 CASSRLASFYEQYF TGTGCCAGCAGTCGACTAGCAAGCTTCTACGAGCAGTACTTC
few TRBJ2-7 TRBD2 TRBV2 CASSDGLAGYEQYF TGTGCCAGCAGTGACGGACTAGCGGGCTACGAGCAGTACTTC
NA TRBJ2-2 NA TRBV5-5 CASSPIRVENTGELFF TGTGCCAGCAGCCCGATCCGGGTTGAGAACACCGGGGAGCTGTTTTTT
NA TRBJ2-6 TRBD1 TRBV5-1 CASSGRGQTGANVLTF TGCGCCAGCAGCGGCAGGGGGCAGACTGGGGCCAACGTCCTGACTTTC
NA TRBJ1-5 TRBD1 TRBV28 CASYRQGYSNQPQHF TGTGCCAGTTACCGACAGGGTTATAGCAATCAGCCCCAGCATTTT
NA TRBJ1-1 NA TRBV7-2 CASSLNAVTEAFF TGTGCCAGCAGCTTAAATGCAGTTACTGAAGCTTTCTTT
NA TRBJ2-6 NA TRBV14 CASSQLLQVSGANVLTF TGTGCCAGCAGCCAATTACTACAGGTCTCTGGGGCCAACGTCCTGACTTTC
NA TRBJ2-1 TRBD2 TRBV11-3 CASSLRSGRGFSNEQFF TGTGCCAGCAGCTTAAGGAGCGGGAGGGGGTTTTCGAATGAGCAGTTCTTC